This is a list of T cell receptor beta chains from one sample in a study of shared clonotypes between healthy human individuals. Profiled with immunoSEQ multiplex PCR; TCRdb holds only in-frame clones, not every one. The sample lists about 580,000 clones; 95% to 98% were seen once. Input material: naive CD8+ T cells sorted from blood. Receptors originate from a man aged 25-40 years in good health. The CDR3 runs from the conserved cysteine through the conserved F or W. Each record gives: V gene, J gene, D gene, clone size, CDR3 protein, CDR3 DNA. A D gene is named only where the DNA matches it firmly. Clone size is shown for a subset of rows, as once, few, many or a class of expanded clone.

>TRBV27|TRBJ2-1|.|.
CASSLRLGYNEQFF
TGTGCCAGCAGTTTAAGGCTAGGCTACAATGAGCAGTTCTTC
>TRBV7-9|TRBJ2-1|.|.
CASRMDPYNEQFF
TGTGCCAGCAGAATGGACCCATACAATGAGCAGTTCTTC
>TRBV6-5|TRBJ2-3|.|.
CASSLLAATDTQYF
TGTGCCAGCAGTCTGTTGGCCGCTACAGATACGCAGTATTTT
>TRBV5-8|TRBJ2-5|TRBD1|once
CASRSTGTGGQETQYF
TGTGCCAGCAGGTCGACCGGGACAGGGGGCCAGGAGACCCAGTACTTC
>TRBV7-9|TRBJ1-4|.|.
CASIPEAVNEKLFF
TGTGCCAGCATCCCAGAGGCTGTGAATGAAAAACTGTTTTTT
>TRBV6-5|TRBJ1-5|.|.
CASSTGLRGDQPQHF
TGTGCCAGCAGTACGGGGTTGAGGGGAGATCAGCCCCAGCATTTT
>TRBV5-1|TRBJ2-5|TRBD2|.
CASSFLMTSGQETQYF
TGCGCCAGCAGCTTTCTTATGACTAGCGGCCAAGAGACCCAGTACTTC
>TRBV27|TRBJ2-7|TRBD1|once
CASSPRTGGGSYEQYF
TGTGCCAGCAGTCCCAGGACAGGGGGGGGCTCCTACGAGCAGTACTTC
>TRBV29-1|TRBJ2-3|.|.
CSAPTVRSSTDTQYF
TGCAGCGCCCCAACGGTACGGTCTAGCACAGATACGCAGTATTTT
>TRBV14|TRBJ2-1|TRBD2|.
CASSQGVLAGATQFF
TGTGCCAGCAGCCAAGGGGTCCTAGCGGGAGCTACTCAGTTCTTC
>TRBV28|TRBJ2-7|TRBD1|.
CASSPTGGHEQYF
TGTGCCAGCAGCCCCACAGGGGGTCACGAGCAGTACTTC
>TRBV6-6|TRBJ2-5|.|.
CASRGETQYF
TGTGCCAGCAGAGGTGAGACCCAGTACTTC
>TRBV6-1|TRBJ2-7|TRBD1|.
CASSEAGTGTYEQYF
TGTGCCAGCAGTGAAGCTGGGACAGGCACCTACGAGCAGTACTTC
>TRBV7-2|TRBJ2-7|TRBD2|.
CASSLSPGLGVIEQYF
TGTGCCAGCAGCTTATCCCCGGGACTAGGCGTTATCGAGCAGTACTTC
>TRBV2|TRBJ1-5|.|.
CASSESGQPQHF
TGTGCCAGCAGTGAAAGTGGGCAGCCCCAGCATTTT
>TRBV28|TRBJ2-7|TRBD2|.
CASSLMLAGPYEQYF
TGTGCCAGCAGTTTAATGCTAGCGGGTCCCTACGAGCAGTACTTC
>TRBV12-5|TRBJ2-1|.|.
CASAPSTSSYNEQFF
TGTGCTAGTGCCCCCTCCACCAGCTCCTACAATGAGCAGTTCTTC
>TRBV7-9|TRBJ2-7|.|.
CASSPTAGRYNEQYF
TGTGCCAGCAGCCCCACGGCAGGGCGGTATAACGAGCAGTACTTC
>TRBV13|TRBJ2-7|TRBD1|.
CASSLRTGPYEQYF
TGTGCCAGCAGCCTCCGGACAGGGCCCTACGAGCAGTACTTC
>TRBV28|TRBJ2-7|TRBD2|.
CASSLSRLAHPTYEQYF
TGTGCCAGCAGTTTATCCCGACTAGCGCACCCAACCTACGAGCAGTACTTC
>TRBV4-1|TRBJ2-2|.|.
CASSQGGGPSTGELFF
TGCGCCAGCAGCCAAGGTGGAGGACCCAGCACCGGGGAGCTGTTTTTT
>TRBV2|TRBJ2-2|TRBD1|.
CASSEGTGFAGELFF
TGTGCCAGCAGTGAGGGGACAGGGTTCGCCGGGGAGCTGTTTTTT